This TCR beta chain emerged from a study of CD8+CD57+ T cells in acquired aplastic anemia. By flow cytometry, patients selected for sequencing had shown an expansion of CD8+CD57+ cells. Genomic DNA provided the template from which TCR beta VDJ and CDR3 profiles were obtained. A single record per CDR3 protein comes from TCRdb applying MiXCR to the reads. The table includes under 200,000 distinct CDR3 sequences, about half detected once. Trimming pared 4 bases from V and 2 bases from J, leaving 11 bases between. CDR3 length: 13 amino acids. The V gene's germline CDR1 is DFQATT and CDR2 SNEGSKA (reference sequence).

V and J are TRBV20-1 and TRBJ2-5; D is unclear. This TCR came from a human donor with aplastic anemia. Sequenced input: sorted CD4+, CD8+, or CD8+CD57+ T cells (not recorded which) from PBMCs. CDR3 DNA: TGCAGTGCTAAGTACACGGGTCAAGAGACCCAGTACTTC. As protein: CSAKYTGQETQYF.